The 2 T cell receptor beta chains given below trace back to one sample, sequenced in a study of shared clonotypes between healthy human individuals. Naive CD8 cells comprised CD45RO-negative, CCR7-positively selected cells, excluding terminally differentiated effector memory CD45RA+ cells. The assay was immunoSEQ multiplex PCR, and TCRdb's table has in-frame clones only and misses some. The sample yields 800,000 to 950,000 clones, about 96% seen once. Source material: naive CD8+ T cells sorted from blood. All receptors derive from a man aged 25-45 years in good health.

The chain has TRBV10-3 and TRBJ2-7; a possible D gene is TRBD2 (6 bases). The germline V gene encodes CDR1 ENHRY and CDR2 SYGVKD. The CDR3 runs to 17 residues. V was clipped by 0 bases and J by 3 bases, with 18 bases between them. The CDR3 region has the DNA TGTGCCATCAGTGAGTCGACGGTTAGCGGAGGGAGCTACGAGCAGTACTTC. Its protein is CAISESTVSGGSYEQYF.

The CDR3 nucleotides read TGTGCCAGCAGCGCCGCGGACTTAACGGGGGCCGGGGAGCTGTTTTTT. Its translation: CASSAADLTGAGELFF. The rearrangement links TRBV9 to TRBJ2-2; D is perhaps TRBD2 (6 bases). The germline V gene encodes CDR1 SGDLS and CDR2 YYNGEE. V was trimmed by 3 bases and J by 6 bases, leaving 18 bases between them. The CDR3 has 16 residues. The complete variable domain, with remaining parts taken from reference TRBV9 and TRBJ2-2, reads DSGVTQTPKHLITATGQRVTLRCSPRSGDLSVYWYQQSLDQGLQFLIQYYNGEERAKGNILERFSAQQFPDLHSELNLSSLELGDSALYFCASSAADLTGAGELFFGEGSRLTVL.